This TCR beta chain was observed in a study of blood T cell repertoires in COVID-19. Everyone who took part was about 18 to 90 years old, and they came from 24 US areas. Participants had their cohort set by participant-reported clinical history. The assay was immunoSEQ multiplex PCR, and TCRdb's table has in-frame clones only and misses some. The repertoire includes 270,000 or so clones, approximately 90% of them detected once, and roughly 2% sits in the top ten. This sequence was found in a woman in her thirties or forties with acute COVID-19. Sample: PBMCs or T cells enriched from blood (not recorded which).

The CDR3 sequence is CASSLSSIGQVTTDTQYF. The CDR3 DNA follows: TGTGCCAGCAGCTTATCCTCAATCGGACAGGTTACGACAGATACGCAGTATTTT. The rearrangement uses TRBV7-9 and TRBJ2-3; TRBD1 matches at 7 bases. This CDR3 contains 18 residues. Germline V gene data show CDR1 as SEHNR and CDR2 as FQNEAQ (reference sequence). The ends lost 2 bases at V and 3 bases at J; junction bases unmatched: 14.